Listed below are T cell receptor beta chains from one sample, sequenced in a study of T cells in Graves' hyperthyroidism and ophthalmopathy. Each CDR3 protein is one row after TCRdb ran MiXCR on the multiplex PCR reads. Of under 350,000 distinct CDR3 sequences listed, roughly 18% are singletons. Material for sequencing was blood. All receptors come from a woman between 50 and 59 years old with Graves' hyperthyroidism. Both conserved end residues are part of each CDR3. Fields, in order: D gene, V gene, CDR3 length, J gene, clone size, CDR3 DNA, CDR3 protein. A D gene is named only where the DNA matches it firmly. Clone size is stated in some rows and not others, as once, few, many or a class when expanded.

d_gene: TRBD1
v_gene: TRBV19
len: 15
j_gene: TRBJ1-4
abundance: few
CDR3nt: TGTGCCAGTAGTATAGGTGTGGACAGGAATGAAAAACTGTTTTTT
CDR3aa: CASSIGVDRNEKLFF

d_gene: -
v_gene: TRBV11-2
len: 17
j_gene: TRBJ2-7
abundance: many
CDR3nt: TGTGCCAGCAGCCCCCTAAATCGGGGCGGGTCCTCCTACGAGCAGTACTTC
CDR3aa: CASSPLNRGGSSYEQYF

d_gene: TRBD1
v_gene: TRBV20-1
len: 18
j_gene: TRBJ1-6
abundance: -
CDR3nt: TGCAGTGCTAGACCCGGGACAGGGAGCTCCCCCTATAATTCACCCCTCCACTTT
CDR3aa: CSARPGTGSSPYNSPLHF

d_gene: -
v_gene: TRBV6-1
len: 14
j_gene: TRBJ1-2
abundance: many
CDR3nt: TGTGCCAGCAGCCCTTTGAACCCTAACTATGGCTACACCTTC
CDR3aa: CASSPLNPNYGYTF

d_gene: -
v_gene: TRBV12-3/TRBV12-4
len: 13
j_gene: TRBJ1-5
abundance: many
CDR3nt: TGTGCCAGCAGTCGACAGGGCAATCAGCCCCAGCATTTT
CDR3aa: CASSRQGNQPQHF

d_gene: -
v_gene: TRBV20-1
len: 13
j_gene: TRBJ1-1
abundance: many
CDR3nt: TGCAGTGCTAGAGCGGCGTGGGGCACTGAAGCTTTCTTT
CDR3aa: CSARAAWGTEAFF

d_gene: TRBD1
v_gene: TRBV11-1
len: 14
j_gene: TRBJ2-7
abundance: -
CDR3nt: TGTGCCAGCAGTACAGGGGGCTACCCCTACGAGCAGTACTTC
CDR3aa: CASSTGGYPYEQYF

d_gene: TRBD2
v_gene: TRBV9
len: 16
j_gene: TRBJ2-3
abundance: few
CDR3nt: TGTGCCAGCAGCGTAGTTGCTAGCGGGGGCCTAAATACGCAGTATTTT
CDR3aa: CASSVVASGGLNTQYF

d_gene: -
v_gene: TRBV6-1
len: 12
j_gene: TRBJ2-2
abundance: -
CDR3nt: TGTGCCAGCAGTGGGGCCCCCGGGGAGCTGTTTTTT
CDR3aa: CASSGAPGELFF

d_gene: -
v_gene: TRBV30
len: 13
j_gene: TRBJ2-1
abundance: few
CDR3nt: TGTGCCTGGAGTAGGCCAGGGTTGGATGGGCAGTTCTTC
CDR3aa: CAWSRPGLDGQFF

d_gene: -
v_gene: TRBV28
len: 17
j_gene: TRBJ2-5
abundance: many
CDR3nt: TGTGCCAGCAGATCGAAAATTCCACAGGGTCCACAAGAGACCCAGTACTTC
CDR3aa: CASRSKIPQGPQETQYF

d_gene: TRBD2
v_gene: TRBV18
len: 16
j_gene: TRBJ2-1
abundance: -
CDR3nt: TGTGCCAGCTCACCAATGTCTAGCGGGACCTCCTACGAGCAGTTCTTC
CDR3aa: CASSPMSSGTSYEQFF

d_gene: -
v_gene: TRBV5-1
len: 13
j_gene: TRBJ2-7
abundance: many
CDR3nt: TGCGCCAGCAGCTACGCGGGACCCAACGAGCAGTACTTC
CDR3aa: CASSYAGPNEQYF

d_gene: TRBD1
v_gene: TRBV6-1
len: 14
j_gene: TRBJ2-3
abundance: -
CDR3nt: TGTGCCAGCAGTCTCGGGACAGGGGCAGATACGCAGTATTTT
CDR3aa: CASSLGTGADTQYF

d_gene: TRBD2
v_gene: TRBV12-5
len: 13
j_gene: TRBJ2-5
abundance: -
CDR3nt: TGTGCTAGCGGGACTAGCGATCAAGAGACCCAGTACTTC
CDR3aa: CASGTSDQETQYF

d_gene: -
v_gene: TRBV12-3/TRBV12-4
len: 14
j_gene: TRBJ1-3
abundance: -
CDR3nt: TGTGCCAGCAGCCCCGAAGGAGATGGAAACACCATATATTTT
CDR3aa: CASSPEGDGNTIYF

d_gene: -
v_gene: TRBV6-1
len: 15
j_gene: TRBJ1-2
abundance: -
CDR3nt: TGTGCCAGCAGTGATTCTCTCCAGGGCCTCTATGGCTACACCTTC
CDR3aa: CASSDSLQGLYGYTF

d_gene: -
v_gene: TRBV9
len: 13
j_gene: TRBJ1-5
abundance: -
CDR3nt: TGTGCCAGCAGCCCCCGCAGTGGTCAGCCCCAGCATTTT
CDR3aa: CASSPRSGQPQHF

d_gene: TRBD2
v_gene: TRBV5-1
len: 16
j_gene: TRBJ2-3
abundance: -
CDR3nt: TGCGCCAGCAGCTTGACTAGCGGATATAGCACAGATACGCAGTATTTT
CDR3aa: CASSLTSGYSTDTQYF

d_gene: -
v_gene: TRBV6-4
len: 15
j_gene: TRBJ2-1
abundance: -
CDR3nt: TGTGCCAGCAGTGAAAGGCCAGATTCAGGAGGTGAGCAGTTCTTC
CDR3aa: CASSERPDSGGEQFF

d_gene: -
v_gene: TRBV9
len: 15
j_gene: TRBJ2-3
abundance: -
CDR3nt: TGTGCCAGCAGCTCAGGGGCATTTGGTGGAGATACGCAGTATTTT
CDR3aa: CASSSGAFGGDTQYF

d_gene: -
v_gene: TRBV20-1
len: 15
j_gene: TRBJ2-7
abundance: -
CDR3nt: TGCAGTGCGCCGCCCAGCGGGACAGGAACCTACGAGCAGTACTTC
CDR3aa: CSAPPSGTGTYEQYF

d_gene: TRBD2
v_gene: TRBV28
len: 16
j_gene: TRBJ2-1
abundance: many
CDR3nt: TGTGCCAGCAGTTTTCCCCTGGCGGGAGGGTCAAATGAGCAGTTCTTC
CDR3aa: CASSFPLAGGSNEQFF

d_gene: -
v_gene: TRBV7-2
len: 10
j_gene: TRBJ2-3
abundance: -
CDR3nt: TGTGCCAGCAGCTTAGTCGGGTTGTATTTT
CDR3aa: CASSLVGLYF

d_gene: -
v_gene: TRBV15
len: 13
j_gene: TRBJ1-3
abundance: -
CDR3nt: TGTGCCACCATGAAGCCCCCTGGAAACACCATATATTTT
CDR3aa: CATMKPPGNTIYF

d_gene: -
v_gene: TRBV2
len: 13
j_gene: TRBJ1-5
abundance: few
CDR3nt: TGTGCCAGCGGCGGAGATAGCAATCAGCCCCAGCATTTT
CDR3aa: CASGGDSNQPQHF

d_gene: -
v_gene: TRBV6-2/TRBV6-3
len: 12
j_gene: TRBJ2-7
abundance: -
CDR3nt: TGTGCCAGCGCAACTCATAGTTACGAGCAGTACTTC
CDR3aa: CASATHSYEQYF

d_gene: TRBD1
v_gene: TRBV18
len: 14
j_gene: TRBJ2-3
abundance: many
CDR3nt: TGTGCCAGCTCCGGACAGGGTGAGGGAGATACGCAGTATTTT
CDR3aa: CASSGQGEGDTQYF

d_gene: -
v_gene: TRBV13
len: 18
j_gene: TRBJ1-4
abundance: -
CDR3nt: TGTGCCAGCAGCTTAGAGGGGGTCCAAGCCCCAACTAATGAAAAACTGTTTTTT
CDR3aa: CASSLEGVQAPTNEKLFF

d_gene: TRBD1
v_gene: TRBV12-3/TRBV12-4
len: 15
j_gene: TRBJ2-5
abundance: many
CDR3nt: TGTGCCAGCAGTTTTGGACAGGGAGGTGTGGAGACCCAGTACTTC
CDR3aa: CASSFGQGGVETQYF

d_gene: -
v_gene: TRBV24-1
len: 13
j_gene: TRBJ2-7
abundance: many
CDR3nt: TGTGCCACCAGTGGGGGGGCGCTTTTCGAGCAGTACTTC
CDR3aa: CATSGGALFEQYF

d_gene: -
v_gene: TRBV20-1
len: 13
j_gene: TRBJ1-5
abundance: -
CDR3nt: TGCAGTGCTAGAGGCTGGGAGGATCAGCCCCAGCATTTT
CDR3aa: CSARGWEDQPQHF

d_gene: TRBD2
v_gene: TRBV4-1
len: 16
j_gene: TRBJ2-5
abundance: -
CDR3nt: TGCGCCAGCAGCCAAGACGGACTAGCGGGGGGGGAGACCCAGTACTTC
CDR3aa: CASSQDGLAGGETQYF

d_gene: -
v_gene: TRBV20-1
len: 13
j_gene: TRBJ2-2
abundance: -
CDR3nt: TGCAGTGTTGGGAGTCCGAACACCGGGGAGCTGTTTTTT
CDR3aa: CSVGSPNTGELFF

d_gene: -
v_gene: TRBV6-2/TRBV6-3
len: 16
j_gene: TRBJ2-3
abundance: -
CDR3nt: TGTGCCAGCCGTAACCCTCGAAAGACTAGCACAGATACGCAGTATTTT
CDR3aa: CASRNPRKTSTDTQYF

d_gene: -
v_gene: TRBV11-2
len: 14
j_gene: TRBJ1-6
abundance: -
CDR3nt: TGTGCCAGCCAAACTACGGGACAAAATTCACCCCTCCACTTT
CDR3aa: CASQTTGQNSPLHF

d_gene: -
v_gene: TRBV7-2
len: 15
j_gene: TRBJ2-5
abundance: -
CDR3nt: TGTGCCAGCAGCTTATTGGCGGGATCGGGTGAGACCCAGTACTTC
CDR3aa: CASSLLAGSGETQYF

d_gene: TRBD2
v_gene: TRBV28
len: 13
j_gene: TRBJ2-7
abundance: -
CDR3nt: TGTGCCAGCCGGACTAGCGGGGCCTACGAGCAGTACTTC
CDR3aa: CASRTSGAYEQYF

d_gene: TRBD2
v_gene: TRBV6-1
len: 14
j_gene: TRBJ2-5
abundance: few
CDR3nt: TGTGCCAGCACCCGGGGGGGGACGGAAGAGACCCAGTACTTC
CDR3aa: CASTRGGTEETQYF

d_gene: -
v_gene: TRBV28
len: 14
j_gene: TRBJ2-3
abundance: many
CDR3nt: TGTGCCAGCAGTTTTAACCATTCCCCAGATACGCAGTATTTT
CDR3aa: CASSFNHSPDTQYF

d_gene: -
v_gene: TRBV2
len: 13
j_gene: TRBJ1-2
abundance: many
CDR3nt: TGTGCCAGCACCCTAGGACGCATAGGTGGCTACACCTTC
CDR3aa: CASTLGRIGGYTF

d_gene: -
v_gene: TRBV7-9
len: 16
j_gene: TRBJ2-3
abundance: -
CDR3nt: TGTGCCAGCAGCTCCCCCCACCCTAGTGACTCAGATACGCAGTATTTT
CDR3aa: CASSSPHPSDSDTQYF

d_gene: -
v_gene: TRBV7-7
len: 14
j_gene: TRBJ2-2
abundance: many
CDR3nt: TGTGCTAGCAGCCCCCTGTCGGCCACCGGGGAGCTGTTTTTT
CDR3aa: CASSPLSATGELFF

d_gene: TRBD1
v_gene: TRBV7-8
len: 16
j_gene: TRBJ2-7
abundance: many
CDR3nt: TGTGCCAGCAGCTCTGCCCGGGACAGGGTGGTGTACGAGCAGTACTTC
CDR3aa: CASSSARDRVVYEQYF

d_gene: -
v_gene: TRBV9
len: 16
j_gene: TRBJ2-1
abundance: once
CDR3nt: TGTGCCAGCAGCGTAGACGGGGGACTCTCCTACAATGAGCAGTTCTTC
CDR3aa: CASSVDGGLSYNEQFF

d_gene: TRBD1
v_gene: TRBV2
len: 15
j_gene: TRBJ1-4
abundance: few
CDR3nt: TGTGCCAGTAATCTGCAGGGGGACACTAATGAAAAACTGTTTTTT
CDR3aa: CASNLQGDTNEKLFF

d_gene: -
v_gene: TRBV5-1
len: 16
j_gene: TRBJ1-1
abundance: -
CDR3nt: TGCGCCAGCAGGGAACCGGGACACGGAATGAACACTGAAGCTTTCTTT
CDR3aa: CASREPGHGMNTEAFF

d_gene: -
v_gene: TRBV19
len: 14
j_gene: TRBJ1-2
abundance: -
CDR3nt: TGTGCCAGTAGTATAGCGGCGACAGTAGATGGCTACACCTTC
CDR3aa: CASSIAATVDGYTF

d_gene: -
v_gene: TRBV5-1
len: 13
j_gene: TRBJ1-6
abundance: -
CDR3nt: TGCGCCAGCAGCTTGGATGGACAGTCACCCCTCCACTTT
CDR3aa: CASSLDGQSPLHF

d_gene: -
v_gene: TRBV20-1
len: 13
j_gene: TRBJ2-1
abundance: -
CDR3nt: TGCAGTGCTAGAGATCTCTCCTACAATGAGCAGTTCTTC
CDR3aa: CSARDLSYNEQFF

d_gene: TRBD2
v_gene: TRBV20-1
len: 13
j_gene: TRBJ2-2
abundance: -
CDR3nt: TGCAGTGTCTCTAGCGGGGGAGCCGGGGAGCTGTTTTTT
CDR3aa: CSVSSGGAGELFF

d_gene: TRBD2
v_gene: TRBV20-1
len: 14
j_gene: TRBJ2-1
abundance: many
CDR3nt: TGCAGTGCAACGCCGGGACTAGCAAACAATGAGCAGTTCTTC
CDR3aa: CSATPGLANNEQFF

d_gene: -
v_gene: TRBV24-1
len: 16
j_gene: TRBJ2-7
abundance: -
CDR3nt: TGTGCCACCAGTGATTTGTCGGCAGACAGAAACAATGAGCAGTACTTC
CDR3aa: CATSDLSADRNNEQYF

d_gene: TRBD1
v_gene: TRBV7-9
len: 12
j_gene: TRBJ1-2
abundance: -
CDR3nt: TGTGCCAGCACACGGACAGGGAGAGGCTACACCTTC
CDR3aa: CASTRTGRGYTF

d_gene: -
v_gene: TRBV5-1
len: 16
j_gene: TRBJ2-5
abundance: many
CDR3nt: TGCGCCAGCAGCTTGGTGGATTCGGGGGCCCAAGAGACCCAGTACTTC
CDR3aa: CASSLVDSGAQETQYF

d_gene: -
v_gene: TRBV6-1
len: 13
j_gene: TRBJ2-2
abundance: few
CDR3nt: TGTGCCAGCACCGGTCCGAACACCGGGGAGCTGTTTTTT
CDR3aa: CASTGPNTGELFF

d_gene: -
v_gene: TRBV27
len: 14
j_gene: TRBJ1-2
abundance: -
CDR3nt: TGTGCCAGCAGTTTATCGGACAGAAATTATGGCTACACCTTC
CDR3aa: CASSLSDRNYGYTF

d_gene: -
v_gene: TRBV27
len: 17
j_gene: TRBJ1-5
abundance: once
CDR3nt: TGTGCCAGCAGTTTATCGCGGGGGATTGGGAGGGATCAGCCCCAGCATTTT
CDR3aa: CASSLSRGIGRDQPQHF